A selection of T cell receptor beta chains follows, all from one sample in a study of blood T cells in healthy people across ages. TCRdb called the 5' RACE reads again in MiXCR, with one record for every CDR3 protein. The table has about 690,000 distinct CDR3 sequences, around 43% seen once. Specimen: blood. These TCRs come from a man older than 75 in good health. The CDR3 runs from the conserved cysteine through the conserved F or W. Each record gives: clone size, D gene, J gene, V gene, CDR3 DNA, CDR3 protein. The D gene is left open where the match is weak. A row's size may be missing; if present it is once, few, many or a size class.

clone_size: many
d_call: -
j_call: TRBJ2-3
v_call: TRBV3-1
cdr3_nt: TGTGCCAGCAGCCAGGGCAGTCGCACAGATACGCAGTATTTT
cdr3_aa: CASSQGSRTDTQYF

clone_size: -
d_call: -
j_call: TRBJ1-5
v_call: TRBV20-1
cdr3_nt: TGCAGTGCTAGAGATAACAGTTTGAGCAATCAGCCCCAGCATTTT
cdr3_aa: CSARDNSLSNQPQHF

clone_size: few
d_call: -
j_call: TRBJ2-7
v_call: TRBV6-2/TRBV6-3
cdr3_nt: TGTGCCAGCAGGATTAACTACGAGCAGTACTTC
cdr3_aa: CASRINYEQYF

clone_size: -
d_call: -
j_call: TRBJ1-5
v_call: TRBV6-2/TRBV6-3
cdr3_nt: TGTGCCACCAAAACCGGGACACCTTTCAATCAGCCCCAGCATTTT
cdr3_aa: CATKTGTPFNQPQHF

clone_size: -
d_call: -
j_call: TRBJ2-3
v_call: TRBV5-1
cdr3_nt: TGCGCCAGCAGCTCCCAGGGGGCTGCGAGACTAGCGAGGGCAGATACGCAGTATTTT
cdr3_aa: CASSSQGAARLARADTQYF

clone_size: -
d_call: -
j_call: TRBJ2-2
v_call: TRBV10-3
cdr3_nt: TGTGCCATCGCCCGGGACACGAACACCGGGGAGCTGTTTTTT
cdr3_aa: CAIARDTNTGELFF

clone_size: few
d_call: TRBD2
j_call: TRBJ2-7
v_call: TRBV20-1
cdr3_nt: TGCAGTGCTAGGGAGGGACTAGCGGGCCCCGAGCAGTACTTC
cdr3_aa: CSAREGLAGPEQYF

clone_size: -
d_call: -
j_call: TRBJ1-2
v_call: TRBV4-1
cdr3_nt: TGCGCCAGCAGCAACACCTGGGGGGCTAACTATGGCTACACCTTC
cdr3_aa: CASSNTWGANYGYTF

clone_size: -
d_call: -
j_call: TRBJ1-6
v_call: TRBV20-1
cdr3_nt: TGCAGTGCTGGTGAGCCTAGGGGGGATCGATCACCCCTCCACTTT
cdr3_aa: CSAGEPRGDRSPLHF

clone_size: once
d_call: -
j_call: TRBJ2-5
v_call: TRBV30
cdr3_nt: TGTGCCTGGAGTGAACGGACAGAAGAGACCCAGTACTTC
cdr3_aa: CAWSERTEETQYF

clone_size: -
d_call: -
j_call: TRBJ1-5
v_call: TRBV4-3
cdr3_nt: TGCGCCAGCAGCCTCGGACAGAGCGATCAGCCCCAGCATTTT
cdr3_aa: CASSLGQSDQPQHF

clone_size: -
d_call: TRBD2
j_call: TRBJ2-1
v_call: TRBV28
cdr3_nt: TGTGCCAGCAGTTTCGGGGGGAGCGAATTGGGCAATGAGCAGTTCTTC
cdr3_aa: CASSFGGSELGNEQFF

clone_size: many
d_call: TRBD2
j_call: TRBJ2-7
v_call: TRBV27
cdr3_nt: TGTGCCAGCAGTCCCGTACTAGCGGGAGTCCGCGAGCAGTACTTC
cdr3_aa: CASSPVLAGVREQYF

clone_size: -
d_call: -
j_call: TRBJ2-1
v_call: TRBV6-2/TRBV6-3
cdr3_nt: TGTGCCAGCAGCCGGGCCCGAGGGCAGTTCTTC
cdr3_aa: CASSRARGQFF

clone_size: -
d_call: -
j_call: TRBJ1-5
v_call: TRBV6-1
cdr3_nt: TGTGCCAGCAGTGAAGCTAGAAGGGGCAATCAGCCCCAGCATTTT
cdr3_aa: CASSEARRGNQPQHF

clone_size: few
d_call: -
j_call: TRBJ2-1
v_call: TRBV2
cdr3_nt: TGTGCCAGCAGAGACGCGTACGGGATCGCCGGCAATGAGCAGTTCTTC
cdr3_aa: CASRDAYGIAGNEQFF

clone_size: -
d_call: TRBD2
j_call: TRBJ2-7
v_call: TRBV28
cdr3_nt: TGTGCCAGCAGTTCGGCTCACAGTAGCGGGAGGGTTACTAAAAGCTCCTACGAGCAGTACTTC
cdr3_aa: CASSSAHSSGRVTKSSYEQYF

clone_size: -
d_call: -
j_call: TRBJ1-1
v_call: TRBV5-1
cdr3_nt: TGCGCCAGCAGCGGCAGGGGTTGGACTGAAGCTTTCTTT
cdr3_aa: CASSGRGWTEAFF

clone_size: -
d_call: TRBD1
j_call: TRBJ1-6
v_call: TRBV7-9
cdr3_nt: TGTGCCAGCAGCCTTCGACAGGGTGGAAATTCACCCCTCCACTTT
cdr3_aa: CASSLRQGGNSPLHF

clone_size: -
d_call: -
j_call: TRBJ1-2
v_call: TRBV11-2
cdr3_nt: TGTGCCAGCAGCTTGGTGACCTTACCCGGCTACACCTTC
cdr3_aa: CASSLVTLPGYTF

clone_size: -
d_call: -
j_call: TRBJ2-3
v_call: TRBV6-1
cdr3_nt: TGTGCCAGCAGTGAGACCGAGGCGCAGTATTTT
cdr3_aa: CASSETEAQYF

clone_size: -
d_call: TRBD2
j_call: TRBJ2-1
v_call: TRBV7-3
cdr3_nt: TGTGCCAGCAGCCTTGGACTAGTTACGTACAATGAGCAGTTCTTC
cdr3_aa: CASSLGLVTYNEQFF

clone_size: -
d_call: -
j_call: TRBJ2-7
v_call: TRBV9
cdr3_nt: TGTGCCAGCAGCGCCTCAACCCCGACAGGAGCGGCCGAGCAGTACTTC
cdr3_aa: CASSASTPTGAAEQYF

clone_size: -
d_call: -
j_call: TRBJ1-1
v_call: TRBV5-1
cdr3_nt: TGCGCCAGCAGCTTGTTAAATACAAGGGGCCCGAACACTGAAGCTTTCTTT
cdr3_aa: CASSLLNTRGPNTEAFF

clone_size: -
d_call: -
j_call: TRBJ2-7
v_call: TRBV28
cdr3_nt: TGTGCCAGCAGGGCCCCGGGCAGCGGCAACTCCTACGAGCAGTACTTC
cdr3_aa: CASRAPGSGNSYEQYF

clone_size: few
d_call: TRBD2
j_call: TRBJ2-3
v_call: TRBV12-3/TRBV12-4
cdr3_nt: TGTGCCAGCAGTCCCCTCTACGGGAGGGAGAACACAGATACGCAGTATTTT
cdr3_aa: CASSPLYGRENTDTQYF

clone_size: -
d_call: TRBD2
j_call: TRBJ2-1
v_call: TRBV20-1
cdr3_nt: TGCAGTGCTTGGCCGGGACTAAGTAACAATGAGCAGTTCTTC
cdr3_aa: CSAWPGLSNNEQFF

clone_size: -
d_call: -
j_call: TRBJ2-1
v_call: TRBV20-1
cdr3_nt: TGCAGTGCTAGAGATGGCGTGGTCAAGAATGAGCAGTTCTTC
cdr3_aa: CSARDGVVKNEQFF

clone_size: -
d_call: -
j_call: TRBJ1-5
v_call: TRBV2
cdr3_nt: TGTGCCAGCAGTGGTTCAGGACGTAGGGCTGGGCAGCCCCAGCATTTT
cdr3_aa: CASSGSGRRAGQPQHF

clone_size: -
d_call: TRBD1
j_call: TRBJ1-1
v_call: TRBV7-2
cdr3_nt: TGTGCCAGCAGCGCCCGGGGACAGTACTTTGAAGCTTTCTTT
cdr3_aa: CASSARGQYFEAFF

clone_size: -
d_call: TRBD2
j_call: TRBJ2-1
v_call: TRBV20-1
cdr3_nt: TGCAGTGCTAGAGTTCCAGCGGGAGATCACAATGAGCAGTTCTTC
cdr3_aa: CSARVPAGDHNEQFF

clone_size: -
d_call: TRBD1
j_call: TRBJ2-7
v_call: TRBV20-1
cdr3_nt: TGCAGTGCTAACCACCCCGGGACAGGGAACGAGCAGTACTTC
cdr3_aa: CSANHPGTGNEQYF

clone_size: -
d_call: -
j_call: TRBJ1-5
v_call: TRBV6-1
cdr3_nt: TGTGCCAGCAGTCCACTGCCCGCTGGGGCTGGAAGCAATCAGCCCCAGCATTTT
cdr3_aa: CASSPLPAGAGSNQPQHF

clone_size: few
d_call: -
j_call: TRBJ1-1
v_call: TRBV11-2
cdr3_nt: TGTGCCAGCAGCTTTTTCGAGAACACTGAAGCTTTCTTT
cdr3_aa: CASSFFENTEAFF

clone_size: few
d_call: -
j_call: TRBJ2-2
v_call: TRBV4-3
cdr3_nt: TGCGCCAGCAGCCAAGATCTTGAGGGGGGGGCGAACACCGGGGAGCTGTTTTTT
cdr3_aa: CASSQDLEGGANTGELFF

clone_size: few
d_call: TRBD1
j_call: TRBJ2-7
v_call: TRBV20-1
cdr3_nt: TGCAGTGCTAAGTCCCGGGACAGGGGGGGCTACGAGCAGTACTTC
cdr3_aa: CSAKSRDRGGYEQYF

clone_size: once
d_call: -
j_call: TRBJ1-6
v_call: TRBV5-1
cdr3_nt: TGCGCCAGCAGCTTGGCACTAGTGGATTCACCCCCCCACTTT
cdr3_aa: CASSLALVDSPPHF

clone_size: -
d_call: TRBD1
j_call: TRBJ1-5
v_call: TRBV12-3/TRBV12-4
cdr3_nt: TGTGCCAGCAGTTTACAGGGGGGGAGTCAGCCCCAGCATTTT
cdr3_aa: CASSLQGGSQPQHF

clone_size: -
d_call: TRBD1
j_call: TRBJ2-5
v_call: TRBV24-1
cdr3_nt: TGTGCCACCAGTGAACAAGGACAGGGAGGAGAGACCCAGTACTTC
cdr3_aa: CATSEQGQGGETQYF

clone_size: few
d_call: -
j_call: TRBJ1-1
v_call: TRBV12-3/TRBV12-4
cdr3_nt: TGTGCCAGGATACGGGGCGAAAGGTGGCCCCTCCCCTTCACTGAAGCTTTCTTT
cdr3_aa: CARIRGERWPLPFTEAFF

clone_size: few
d_call: TRBD2
j_call: TRBJ2-7
v_call: TRBV6-2/TRBV6-3
cdr3_nt: TGTGCCACAGGGACTAGCTCCTCCCACGAGCAGTACTTC
cdr3_aa: CATGTSSSHEQYF

clone_size: -
d_call: TRBD1
j_call: TRBJ2-7
v_call: TRBV12-3/TRBV12-4
cdr3_nt: TGTGCCAGCAGTTGGACAGGGGGCTCGAACGAGCAGTACTTC
cdr3_aa: CASSWTGGSNEQYF

clone_size: few
d_call: -
j_call: TRBJ2-5
v_call: TRBV10-3
cdr3_nt: TGTGCCATCAGTGAGACACTGACAGGACTTGATGAGACCCAGTACTTC
cdr3_aa: CAISETLTGLDETQYF

clone_size: -
d_call: TRBD2
j_call: TRBJ2-7
v_call: TRBV20-1
cdr3_nt: TGCAGTGCTAAGGAGCGGGAGGGCTCCTACGAGCAGTACTTC
cdr3_aa: CSAKEREGSYEQYF

clone_size: few
d_call: TRBD2
j_call: TRBJ2-1
v_call: TRBV24-1
cdr3_nt: TGTACCACCAGTTCGGCTAGCGGGAGGTACAATGAGCAGTTCTTC
cdr3_aa: CTTSSASGRYNEQFF

clone_size: few
d_call: -
j_call: TRBJ1-2
v_call: TRBV24-1
cdr3_nt: TGTGCCACCAGTGATTTCAGGAAACCCCGGGACCTCTATGGCTACACCTTC
cdr3_aa: CATSDFRKPRDLYGYTF

clone_size: few
d_call: TRBD1
j_call: TRBJ2-7
v_call: TRBV7-2
cdr3_nt: TGTGCCAGCAGCTCCGACAGGGGGCTGAGTCGCGGGGGCTCCTACGAGCAGTACTTC
cdr3_aa: CASSSDRGLSRGGSYEQYF

clone_size: -
d_call: TRBD1
j_call: TRBJ1-6
v_call: TRBV5-1
cdr3_nt: TGCGCCAGCAGCTTGGACCGACAGGGCTCACCCCTCCACTTT
cdr3_aa: CASSLDRQGSPLHF

clone_size: few
d_call: TRBD1
j_call: TRBJ2-3
v_call: TRBV4-3
cdr3_nt: TGCGCCAGCAGCCAAGAGAAAACAGGGGCCTCAGATACGCAGTATTTT
cdr3_aa: CASSQEKTGASDTQYF

clone_size: few
d_call: TRBD1
j_call: TRBJ1-1
v_call: TRBV5-1
cdr3_nt: TGCGCCAGCAGCTTGTGGACAGGTCGCACTGAAGCTTTCTTT
cdr3_aa: CASSLWTGRTEAFF

clone_size: -
d_call: TRBD2
j_call: TRBJ2-3
v_call: TRBV18
cdr3_nt: TGTGCCAGCTCACCACCTGGGACTAGCGGAGATACGCAGTATTTT
cdr3_aa: CASSPPGTSGDTQYF

clone_size: -
d_call: TRBD1
j_call: TRBJ2-4
v_call: TRBV12-3/TRBV12-4
cdr3_nt: TGTGCCAGCAGACCGGGACAGCTAGCCAAAAACATTCAGTACTTC
cdr3_aa: CASRPGQLAKNIQYF

clone_size: few
d_call: -
j_call: TRBJ1-2
v_call: TRBV12-3/TRBV12-4
cdr3_nt: TGTGCCAGCAGTGACTCATTTAAGAATCTCTATGGCTACACCTTC
cdr3_aa: CASSDSFKNLYGYTF

clone_size: -
d_call: -
j_call: TRBJ2-5
v_call: TRBV6-2/TRBV6-3
cdr3_nt: TGTGCCAGCAGTCCCGCCCTTGGGCTTCTCCAAGAGACCCAGTACTTC
cdr3_aa: CASSPALGLLQETQYF